Listed here is a single T cell receptor (beta chain). This could be a read error, since a much larger clone is one nucleotide away. From RNA transcripts, TCR beta CDR3 regions were amplified. The study used the HTBI primer set for a first-round RT-PCR of the TCR CDR3. TCRdb redid the calling of the multiplex PCR reads with MiXCR, one entry per CDR3 protein. The sample carries around 370,000 distinct CDR3 sequences, around 20% recorded once. The record originates from a study of T cells in Graves' hyperthyroidism and ophthalmopathy. Overall study context: Peripheral blood was obtained at initial diagnosis, preceding any treatment.

The J segment lost 9 bases and the V segment lost 6 bases, leaving 7 bases of the junction unmatched. The CDR3 covers 14 residues. CDR1 and CDR2 (germline): SNHLY, FYNNEI. The chain links TRBV2 to TRBJ2-1, with 11 bases matching TRBD2. Sequenced sample: blood. The TCR originated in a young man with Graves' ophthalmopathy. In DNA, the CDR3 is TGTGCCAGCAGCCCTAGCGGGGGGCAGGGTGAGCAGTTCTTC. Amino acids: CASSPSGGQGEQFF. The full variable domain, completed using reference TRBV2 and TRBJ2-1, is EPEVTQTPSHQVTQMGQEVILRCVPISNHLYFYWYRQILGQKVEFLVSFYNNEISEKSEIFDDQFSVERPDGSNFTLKIRSTKLEDSAMYFCASSPSGGQGEQFFGPGTRLTVL.